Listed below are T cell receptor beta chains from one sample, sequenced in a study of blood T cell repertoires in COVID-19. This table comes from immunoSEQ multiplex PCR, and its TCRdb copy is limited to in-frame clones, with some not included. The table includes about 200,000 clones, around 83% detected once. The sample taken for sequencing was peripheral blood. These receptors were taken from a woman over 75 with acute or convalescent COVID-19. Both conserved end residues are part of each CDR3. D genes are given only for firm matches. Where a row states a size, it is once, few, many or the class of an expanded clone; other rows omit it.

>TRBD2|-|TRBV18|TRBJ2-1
TGTGCCAGCTCATCGAGCGGGGCCGGTGAGCAGTTCTTC
CASSSSGAGEQFF
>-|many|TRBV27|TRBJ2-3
TGTGCCAGCACATCTCAGGATACGCAGTATTTT
CASTSQDTQYF
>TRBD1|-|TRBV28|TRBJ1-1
TGTGCCAGCATCTTTCCCACTTCAGGGGGAGCTTTCTTT
CASIFPTSGGAFF
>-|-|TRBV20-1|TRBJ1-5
TGCAGTGCTAGTCGAGGCAATCAGCCCCAGCATTTT
CSASRGNQPQHF
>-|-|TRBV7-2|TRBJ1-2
TGTGCCAGCAGCTTTGTCAGGGGCCCGTTAGGCTACACCTTC
CASSFVRGPLGYTF
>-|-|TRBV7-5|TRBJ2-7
TGTGCCAGAAACTACCCGACTATCGGACGGCGGAATCCCTACGAGCAGTACTTC
CARNYPTIGRRNPYEQYF
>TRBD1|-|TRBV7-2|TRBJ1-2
TGTGCCAGCAGCCCCGGACAGGGGGCCCCATTCAACTATGGCTACACCTTC
CASSPGQGAPFNYGYTF
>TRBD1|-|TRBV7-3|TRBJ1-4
TGTGCCAGCAGCTCCACAGGGGCGGGGGAAAAACTGTTTTTT
CASSSTGAGEKLFF
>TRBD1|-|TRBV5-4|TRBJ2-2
TGTGCCAGCAGCGGGACAGTGAACACCGGGGAGCTGTTTTTT
CASSGTVNTGELFF
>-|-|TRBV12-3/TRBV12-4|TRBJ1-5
TGTGCCAGCAGTTTAGGAGATCAGCCCCAGCATTTT
CASSLGDQPQHF
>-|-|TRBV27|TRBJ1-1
TGTGCCAGCAGTTTGAATGGGGGGGAAAGGACTGAAGCTTTCTTT
CASSLNGGERTEAFF
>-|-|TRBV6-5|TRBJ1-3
TGTGCCAGCAGTTCCCCCGGGAAGCAGGCTGGAAACACCATATATTTT
CASSSPGKQAGNTIYF
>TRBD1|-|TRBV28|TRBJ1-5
TGTGCCAGCAGTCCCTGGCAGGGGGCAGGCAATCAGCCCCAGCATTTT
CASSPWQGAGNQPQHF
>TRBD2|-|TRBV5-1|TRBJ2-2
TGCGCCAGCAGCTTGGGGGTAGCGGGGTCTACCGGGGAGCTGTTTTTT
CASSLGVAGSTGELFF
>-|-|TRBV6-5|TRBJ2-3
TGTGCCAGCAGTTACTCGCCGGGGGAGGATACGCAGTATTTT
CASSYSPGEDTQYF
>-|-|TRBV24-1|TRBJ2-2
TGTGCCACCAGTGAAGCACCTGACACCGGGGAGCTGTTTTTT
CATSEAPDTGELFF
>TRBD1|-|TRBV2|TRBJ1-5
TGTGCCAGCAGTAGACAGGGAACATTCCAGCCCCAGCATTTT
CASSRQGTFQPQHF
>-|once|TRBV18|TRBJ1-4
TGTGCCAGCTCGAGAGGACAGAGTAATGAAAAACTGTTTTTT
CASSRGQSNEKLFF
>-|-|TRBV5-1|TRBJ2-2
TGCGCCAGCAGCCAGACCTCCGGGGGAGACACCGGGGAGCTGTTTTTT
CASSQTSGGDTGELFF
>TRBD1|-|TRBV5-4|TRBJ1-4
TGTGCCAGCAGCCAAAAACAGGGGGGGGATGAAAAACTGTTTTTT
CASSQKQGGDEKLFF
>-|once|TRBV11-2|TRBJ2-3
TGTGCCAGCAGCTTAGAGCCCCGTCCCATCCTCGGGCAGTATTTT
CASSLEPRPILGQYF
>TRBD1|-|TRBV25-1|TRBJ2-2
TGTGCCAGCAGTGATAGAGGGGGCGCGAACACCGGGGAGCTGTTTTTT
CASSDRGGANTGELFF
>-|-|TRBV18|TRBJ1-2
TGTGCCAGCTCACCGGGGGCCGCCTATGGCTACACCTTC
CASSPGAAYGYTF
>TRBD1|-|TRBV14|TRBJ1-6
TGTGCCAGCAGCCAGAGGGACAGGGGGCGTGGATCACCCCTCCACTTT
CASSQRDRGRGSPLHF
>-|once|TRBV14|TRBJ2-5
TGTGCCAGCAGCCACCTGACACGACCAGAGACCCAGTACTTC
CASSHLTRPETQYF
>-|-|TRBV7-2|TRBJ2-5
TGTGCCAGCAGCTCCCCGAATGAGGGAATTGAGACCCAGTACTTC
CASSSPNEGIETQYF
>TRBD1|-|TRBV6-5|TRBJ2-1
TGTGCCAGCAGCCGTGGACAGGGGCGGGATGAGCAGTTCTTC
CASSRGQGRDEQFF
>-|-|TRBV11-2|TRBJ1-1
TGTGCCAGCAGCTTGGGGTTAACGGGAAAAGCTTTCTTT
CASSLGLTGKAFF
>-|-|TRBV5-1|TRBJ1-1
TGCGCCAGCAGCCCTGACACTGTGAACACTGAAGCTTTCTTT
CASSPDTVNTEAFF
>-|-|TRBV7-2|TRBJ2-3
TGTGCCAGCAGCTGGGCGGGGCGGGTAAGGGGCCCAGATACGCAGTATTTT
CASSWAGRVRGPDTQYF
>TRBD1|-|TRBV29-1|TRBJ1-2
TGCAGCGTTGAATATGTTGGGGACAGCTATGGCTACACCTTC
CSVEYVGDSYGYTF
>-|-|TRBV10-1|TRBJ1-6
TGCGCCAGCCGCTGCCGGGGGGGATATAATTCACCCCTCCACTTT
CASRCRGGYNSPLHF
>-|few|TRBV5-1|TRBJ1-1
TGCGCCAGCAGCTCCGCGGCCTCCGAAGCTTTCTTT
CASSSAASEAFF
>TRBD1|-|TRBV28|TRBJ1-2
TGTGCCACCATACAGGGGTATGGTAACTATGGCTACACCTTC
CATIQGYGNYGYTF
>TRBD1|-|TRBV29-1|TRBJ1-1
TGCAGCGGGGGAAGGGACAGGAACACTGAAGCTTTCTTT
CSGGRDRNTEAFF
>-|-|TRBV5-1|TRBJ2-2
TGCGCCAGCAGCTTGCAGCAGGGGAGCACCGGGGAGCTGTTTTTT
CASSLQQGSTGELFF
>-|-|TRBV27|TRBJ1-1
TGTGCCAGCAGTTTAATCGGCGGGAACACTGAAGCTTTCTTT
CASSLIGGNTEAFF
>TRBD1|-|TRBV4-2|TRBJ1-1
TGTGCCAGCAGCCGAGAACGGACAGGGCGGACTGAAGCTTTCTTT
CASSRERTGRTEAFF
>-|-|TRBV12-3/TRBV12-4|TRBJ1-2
TGTGCCAGCAGTTTTTCAGGGGACTATGGCTACACCTTC
CASSFSGDYGYTF
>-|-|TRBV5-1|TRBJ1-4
TGCGCCAGCAGCGCCCAGGGGATAATGGGTAATGAAAAACTGTTTTTT
CASSAQGIMGNEKLFF
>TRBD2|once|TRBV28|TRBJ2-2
TGTGCCAGCAACACCAGACTAGCGGGGGTCACCGGGGAGCTGTTTTTT
CASNTRLAGVTGELFF
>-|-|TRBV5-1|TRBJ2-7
TGCGCCAGCAGCGACGGGTACAGGGTCCACGAGCAGTACTTC
CASSDGYRVHEQYF
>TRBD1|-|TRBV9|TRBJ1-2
TGTGCCAGCAGCCTTAGGACAGGGTACTATGGCTACACCTTC
CASSLRTGYYGYTF
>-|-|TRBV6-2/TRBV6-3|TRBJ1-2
TGTGCCAGCAGCGACAGTACTTATTATGGCTACACCTTC
CASSDSTYYGYTF
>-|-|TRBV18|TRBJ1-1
TGTGCCAGCTCGGACGGACAGATGAACACTGAAGCTTTCTTT
CASSDGQMNTEAFF